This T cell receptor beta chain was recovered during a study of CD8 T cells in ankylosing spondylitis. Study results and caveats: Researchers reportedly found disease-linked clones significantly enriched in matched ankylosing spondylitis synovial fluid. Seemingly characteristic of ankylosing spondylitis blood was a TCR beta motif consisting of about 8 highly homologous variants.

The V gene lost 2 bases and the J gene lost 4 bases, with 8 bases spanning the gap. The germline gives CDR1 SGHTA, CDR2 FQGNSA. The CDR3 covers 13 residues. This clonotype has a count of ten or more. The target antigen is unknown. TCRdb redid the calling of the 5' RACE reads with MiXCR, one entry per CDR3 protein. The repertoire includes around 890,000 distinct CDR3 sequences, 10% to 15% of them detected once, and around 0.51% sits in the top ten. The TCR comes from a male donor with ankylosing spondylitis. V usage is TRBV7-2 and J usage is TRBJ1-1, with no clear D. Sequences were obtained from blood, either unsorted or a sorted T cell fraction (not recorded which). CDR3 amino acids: CASSLTGLTEAFF. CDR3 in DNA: TGTGCCAGCAGCTTAACTGGTCTCACTGAAGCTTTCTTT.